Here is one T cell receptor (beta chain) with its context. The antigen it recognizes is unknown. No much larger clone exists at a distance of one base, and base qualities are not known. The data were taken from a study of blood T cell repertoires in COVID-19 (dated by TCRdb to about 2020). About the full investigation: Samples from collaborators originated in the United States, Italy and Spain and spanned both the acute and convalescent phases of COVID-19. The material from the prospective study consisted of cDNA or gDNA derived from T cells, B-cell-depleted T cells, or PBMCs. Deeply sampled blood TCRbeta repertoires from subjects exposed to, actively infected with, or recovered from COVID-19 were included in the dataset. The repertoires were released in a freely available public database intended as a resource for research on the immune response to SARS-CoV-2. The samples were drawn from two sources: the first 160 participants of the ongoing ImmuneRACE study, and 1,000 to 1,500 subjects contributed by 6 global collaborators. Sample metadata almost always included a de-identified subject ID, COVID-19 status, age in years and sex. Where available, HLA class I and class II types were taken from metadata supplied by the sample provider and were not determined by assay-based typing. Paper-wide results and their limitations: Clinical and demographic metadata were provided uncurated, with the amount varying by source and participant.

TCRbeta CDR3 regions were amplified from genomic DNA using the immunoSEQ Assay, a bias-controlled multiplex PCR. The original pipeline was this. Nucleated cell counts per sample were estimated from amplification of reference gene primers within the assay. To quantify the absolute abundance of each unique TCRbeta CDR3 rearrangement, sequence reads were collapsed and filtered. For each sample, productive Simpson clonality was calculated as the square root of Simpson's diversity index across productive rearrangements. TCRdb's version of the immuneACCESS table is confined to in-frame rearrangements and falls short of the full clone set. An unresolved V gene accounts for under half of the shortfall where checked; the remainder is of unknown origin. V and J calls plus clone size are reproduced from that table; the DNA served to infer D and trimming. In all, the sample holds about 250,000 clones, and 70% to 90% of those were seen once. Roughly 4.3% of the sample belongs to the ten largest clones.

There are 17 amino acids in the CDR3, from cysteine to phenylalanine inclusive. Only the CDR3 portion is preserved as DNA: 51 bases, with reading frame beginning at the first base. In the germline V gene, CDR1 corresponds to SGHAT and CDR2 to FQNNGV. V is reduced by 5 bases and J by 5 bases, leaving a spacing of 21 bases between them. Participants in the prospective study were aged roughly 18 to 89 years, lived in under 30 United States geographic areas, and enrolled through a virtual design. Cohort assignment in the prospective study relied on participant-reported clinical history from a screening survey and a study questionnaire. For ImmuneRACE Cohort 3, a participant was defined as recovered based on two consecutive negative NP/OP PCR tests, clearance by a healthcare professional, or resolution of symptoms. Mobile phlebotomists in the prospective study collected whole blood, serum and a nasopharyngeal or oropharyngeal swab from every participant. Additional blood draws and questionnaires over a roughly two-month period could optionally be provided by prospective study participants. Blood samples from the prospective study were shipped frozen or at room temperature prior to DNA extraction.

The clonotype comes from a woman between 25 and 40 years old who had recovered from COVID-19. The chain couples TRBV11-2 to TRBJ1-4; the D gene assignment is ambiguous. Sequencing was performed on PBMCs or T cells enriched from blood (not recorded which). The CDR3: CASSPNVFSEWNEKLFF. The DNA reads as follows: TGTGCCAGCAGCCCAAACGTCTTCAGTGAATGGAATGAAAAACTGTTTTTT.